This entry features one TCR beta chain sequence. This entry comes from a study of PD-1 blockade in mismatch repair-deficient tumors. The protocol was immunoSEQ multiplex PCR, while the TCRdb copy is restricted to in-frame clones and leaves out a portion. The table lists under 150,000 clones, about 88% of them singletons. The CDR3 length is 16 residues. Trimming took off 0 bases at V and 3 bases at J, with 15 bases between the two ends. Germline assignment: CDR1 SGHRS and CDR2 YFSETQ. The sequence was obtained from an adult with mismatch repair-deficient cancer. The chain is built from TRBV5-1 and TRBJ2-5, with D uncertain. The input for sequencing was peripheral blood, taken 44 weeks after starting pembrolizumab. Written as DNA, the CDR3 is TGCGCCAGCAGCTTGGTAGGCAGAGCTGGGGAAGAGACCCAGTACTTC. Amino acid sequence: CASSLVGRAGEETQYF.